A single sample is the source of the 21 T cell receptor beta chains below, sequenced in a study of shared clonotypes between healthy human individuals. The data were produced by immunoSEQ multiplex PCR, yet TCRdb's version contains in-frame clones alone and is incomplete. The sample lists about 2.4 million clones, over 85% occurring once. Sequences were obtained from naive CD4+ T cells from PBMCs. Subset described: CD45RA+ positively selected. The receptor source for this set is a man aged 18-30 years in good health. Some clones in this sample may be carry-over from other donors' samples.

CDR3 sequence (DNA): TGCGCCAGCAGCTTGGTCCGACAGGACGGGGGCAATGAAAAACTGTTTTTT. This codes for CASSLVRQDGGNEKLFF. The V call is TRBV5-1, the J call TRBJ1-4, with TRBD1 as a possible D gene (6 bases). The V gene lost 0 bases and the J gene lost 5 bases, with 17 bases spanning the gap. The CDR3 sequence is 17 residues long. Germline V gene lookup returns CDR1 SGHRS and CDR2 YFSETQ.

J is TRBJ2-1 and V is TRBV5-1; tentatively, D is TRBD1 (5 bases). This CDR3 is 16 amino acids long. V lost 4 bases and J lost 6, with 20 bases in between. CDR1 and CDR2 (germline): SGHRS, YFSETQ. CDR3 loop: CASSPPLSGQGNEQFF. The CDR3 DNA is TGCGCCAGCAGCCCCCCCTTGTCGGGTCAGGGCAATGAGCAGTTCTTC.

This clone was seen a single time. The chain joins TRBV28 to TRBJ2-3; 8 bases are a match to TRBD1. V shed 6 bases, J shed 2 bases, and the junction held 7 bases outside the gene matches. This CDR3 is built from 15 residues. CDR1 and CDR2 (germline): MDHEN, SYDVKM. The CDR3 DNA follows: TGTGCCAGCAGACCCCGGGACAGGCACACAGATACGCAGTATTTT. Translation: CASRPRDRHTDTQYF.

This chain connects TRBV11-1 to TRBJ1-2, with 7 nucleotides matching TRBD1. CDR1 SGHAT and CDR2 FQDESV come from the germline V gene (reference sequence). J was trimmed by 0 bases and V by 8 bases; bases with no gene match: 9. CDR3 length equals 15 residues. The DNA for the CDR3 is TGTGCCAGCCGGGACAGCCGCTTCTCTAACTATGGCTACACCTTC. It yields the protein CASRDSRFSNYGYTF.

The chain combines TRBV13 with TRBJ2-7; D is uncertain. The V and J ends lost 6 bases and 0 bases respectively, with 12 bases between them. The CDR3 has 14 amino acids. The germline V gene has CDR1 PRHDT and CDR2 FYEKMQ (reference sequence). CDR3 amino acids: CASSNIGSSYEQYF. For the CDR3, the DNA is TGTGCCAGCAGTAATATCGGCAGCTCCTACGAGCAGTACTTC.

The rearrangement joins TRBV25-1 to TRBJ2-3; weak D call: TRBD1 (6 bases). The V end was cut by 6 bases, the J end by 4 bases, with 14 bases between. Per the germline V gene, CDR1 is MGHDK and CDR2 is SYGVNS. The CDR3 covers 14 residues. The CDR3 here is CASRSAGVPDTQYF. CDR3 coding DNA: TGTGCCAGCAGGTCGGCAGGGGTCCCAGATACGCAGTATTTT. The full variable domain, its missing parts supplied by reference TRBV25-1 and TRBJ2-3, is EADIYQTPRYLVIGTGKKITLECSQTMGHDKMYWYQQDPGMELHLIHYSYGVNSTEKGDLSSESTVSRIRTEHFPLTLESARPSHTSQYLCASRSAGVPDTQYFGPGTRLTVL.

This chain joins TRBV28 and TRBJ1-2; D remains ambiguous. Germline assignment: CDR1 MDHEN and CDR2 SYDVKM. The CDR3 sequence is 16 residues long. V gave up 4 bases and J gave up 6 bases, with 21 bases separating them. Here the CDR3 reads CASSSPDGRKWNGYTF. Written as DNA, the CDR3 is TGTGCCAGCAGTTCTCCGGACGGACGAAAATGGAATGGCTACACCTTC.

The chain has TRBV5-4 and TRBJ2-5; the match to TRBD1 covers 9 bases. Germline V gene lookup returns CDR1 SGHNT and CDR2 YYREEE (reference sequence). V lost 5 bases and J lost 2; bases outside the gene matches: 10. CDR3 length: 16 amino acids. DNA of the CDR3: TGTGCCAGCAGGCCCTCGGCCGGGACAGGGCAAGAGACCCAGTACTTC. The encoded protein is CASRPSAGTGQETQYF. The variable domain in full, with the rest retrieved from reference TRBV5-4 and TRBJ2-5, is ETGVTQSPTHLIKTRGQQVTLRCSSQSGHNTVSWYQQALGQGPQFIFQYYREEENGRGNFPPRFSGLQFPNYSSELNVNALELDDSALYLCASRPSAGTGQETQYFGPGTRLLVL.

The chain links TRBV29-1 to TRBJ2-5, with no clear D. The ends were cut back, 0 bases at V and 6 bases at J, with 14 bases in the middle. The CDR3 covers 14 residues. CDR1 is SQVTM, CDR2 ANQGSEA, per germline. The CDR3, as DNA: TGCAGCGTTGAAGATACCACACCCCACCAGACCCAGTACTTC. This encodes CSVEDTTPHQTQYF.

V and J are TRBV14 and TRBJ2-3; D not resolved. V lost 1 base and J lost 8, with 4 bases in between. The CDR3 sequence is 11 residues long. Germline V gene data show CDR1 as SGHDN and CDR2 as FVKESK. The CDR3 is CASSQVATQYF. The CDR3 nucleotides are TGTGCCAGCAGCCAAGTGGCTACGCAGTATTTT. Full variable domain (outside the CDR3, taken from reference TRBV14 and TRBJ2-3): EAGVTQFPSHSVIEKGQTVTLRCDPISGHDNLYWYRRVMGKEIKFLLHFVKESKQDESGMPNNRFLAERTGGTYSTLKVQPAELEDSGVYFCASSQVATQYFGPGTRLTVL.

V and J are TRBV28 and TRBJ1-5, with D perhaps matching TRBD1 (6 bases). V was shortened by 5 bases and J by 5 bases, with 19 bases between the two germline ends. This CDR3 spans 16 amino acids. The germline V gene encodes CDR1 MDHEN and CDR2 SYDVKM. The CDR3 DNA sequence: TGTGCCAGCAGTCTACCAGGGGCAGCAACGTATCAGCCCCAGCATTTT. Translating gives CASSLPGAATYQPQHF.

V usage is TRBV29-1 and J usage is TRBJ2-2; possibly TRBD2 for D (7 bases). The CDR3 runs to 14 residues. V dropped 7 bases and J dropped 5 bases, with 17 bases sitting between them. Per germline, CDR1 SQVTM and CDR2 ANQGSEA. Here the CDR3 reads CSAAWGGGTGELFF. The CDR3 DNA sequence: TGCAGCGCGGCGTGGGGAGGGGGTACCGGGGAGCTGTTTTTT.

V usage is TRBV18 and J usage is TRBJ2-1, with TRBD2 identical over 8 bases. This CDR3 region has 16 residues. CDR1 KGHSH and CDR2 LQKENI come from the germline V gene. The junction had 13 bases not matched to a gene; V was cut back by 3 bases and J by 9 bases. CDR3: CASSPAGTRRVVEQFF. Here the CDR3 DNA reads TGTGCCAGCTCACCTGCCGGGACTAGAAGGGTAGTTGAGCAGTTCTTC. Filled out from reference TRBV18 and TRBJ2-1, the complete variable domain reads NAGVMQNPRHLVRRRGQEARLRCSPMKGHSHVYWYRQLPEEGLKFMVYLQKENIIDESGMPKERFSAEFPKEGPSILRIQQVVRGDSAAYFCASSPAGTRRVVEQFFGPGTRLTVL.

This sequence joins TRBV5-1 and TRBJ2-3; 8 bases are shared with TRBD2. V trimming: 4 bases; J trimming: 5 bases; junction bases outside the gene matches: 12. CDR1 and CDR2 (germline): SGHRS, YFSETQ. The CDR3 spans 16 residues. The CDR3 region is CASSPGGAGVVDTQYF. CDR3 nucleotides: TGCGCCAGCAGCCCGGGGGGAGCGGGAGTAGTAGATACGCAGTATTTT.

The sample holds a few counts of this clone. The V gene is TRBV19, the J gene TRBJ1-2, with D hard to call. The CDR3 has 15 residues. Trimming took 2 bases from V and 2 from J, leaving 12 bases between them. Germline V gives CDR1 LNHDA, CDR2 SQIVND (reference sequence). CDR3 sequence (DNA): TGTGCCAGTAGTATACGAGGAGACCTCAACTATGGCTACACCTTC. This gives the protein CASSIRGDLNYGYTF.

This clone was counted a single time. The chain carries TRBV9 and TRBJ2-3; D not resolved. Germline CDR1 SGDLS, CDR2 YYNGEE. V lost 2 bases to trimming and J lost 2 bases, with 12 bases between them. This CDR3 has 15 residues. CDR3 protein: CASSVRPRNTDTQYF. CDR3 sequence (DNA): TGTGCCAGCAGCGTCCGCCCGCGCAACACAGATACGCAGTATTTT.

The J gene is TRBJ2-1, the V gene TRBV10-3; a weak D match, TRBD1 (5 bases). Germline-derived CDR1 and CDR2 are ENHRY and SYGVKD. The CDR3 loop spans 13 amino acids. V was trimmed by 4 bases and J by 5 bases, leaving 9 bases between them. The CDR3: CAISGQINNEQFF. CDR3 in DNA: TGTGCCATCAGTGGACAGATTAACAATGAGCAGTTCTTC.

The chain couples TRBV11-2 to TRBJ2-7; D possibly corresponds to TRBD1 (6 bases). The ends were cut back, 4 bases at V and 0 bases at J, with 13 bases in the middle. Germline V gene lookup returns CDR1 SGHAT and CDR2 FQNNGV. The CDR3 totals 15 residues. For the CDR3, the DNA is TGTGCCAGCAGCTCATACAGGGAAAGCTCCTACGAGCAGTACTTC. It yields the protein CASSSYRESSYEQYF.

This clone was recorded once. This chain connects TRBV29-1 to TRBJ2-3; tentatively, D is TRBD2 (6 bases). Germline values: CDR1 SQVTM, CDR2 ANQGSEA. V was shortened by 7 bases and J by 4 bases, with 24 bases between the two germline ends. This CDR3 is 16 amino acids long. CDR3 loop: CSAKFLIGTGADTQYF. DNA for the CDR3: TGCAGCGCCAAGTTTTTAATAGGGACGGGGGCAGATACGCAGTATTTT.

The chain carries TRBV11-2 and TRBJ2-5; TRBD1 is a possible D gene (5 bases). This CDR3 is built from 14 residues. V dropped 5 bases and J dropped 2 bases, with 12 bases sitting between them. Germline-derived CDR1 and CDR2 are SGHAT and FQNNGV. CDR3 nucleotide sequence: TGTGCCAGCAGCCTAGGGGCTACACAAGAGACCCAGTACTTC. Protein product: CASSLGATQETQYF.

The chain joins TRBV4-1 to TRBJ2-1; perhaps TRBD2 as D (6 bases). Trimming pared 0 bases from V and 0 bases from J, leaving 12 bases between. The germline gives CDR1 MGHRA, CDR2 YSYEKL. CDR3 size: 17 residues. The CDR3 spells CASSQERTTSSYNEQFF. For the CDR3, the DNA is TGCGCCAGCAGCCAAGAGAGGACTACGAGCTCCTACAATGAGCAGTTCTTC.